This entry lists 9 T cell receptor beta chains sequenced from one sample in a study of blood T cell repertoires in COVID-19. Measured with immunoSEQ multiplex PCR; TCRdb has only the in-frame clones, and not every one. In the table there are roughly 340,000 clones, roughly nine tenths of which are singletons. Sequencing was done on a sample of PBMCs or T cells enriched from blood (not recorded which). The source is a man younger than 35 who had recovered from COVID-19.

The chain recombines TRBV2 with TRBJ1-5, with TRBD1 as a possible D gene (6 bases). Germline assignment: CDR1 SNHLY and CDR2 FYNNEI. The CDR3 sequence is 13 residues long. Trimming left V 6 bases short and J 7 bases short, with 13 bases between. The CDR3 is CASRKDQGQPQHF. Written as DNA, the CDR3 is TGTGCCAGCAGGAAAGATCAGGGGCAGCCCCAGCATTTT.

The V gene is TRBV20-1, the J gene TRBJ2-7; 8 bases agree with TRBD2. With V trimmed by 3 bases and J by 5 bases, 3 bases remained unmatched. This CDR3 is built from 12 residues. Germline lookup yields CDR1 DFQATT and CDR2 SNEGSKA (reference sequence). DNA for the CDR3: TGCAGTGCTAGTCTGCGGGAGGACGAGCAGTACTTC. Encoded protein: CSASLREDEQYF.

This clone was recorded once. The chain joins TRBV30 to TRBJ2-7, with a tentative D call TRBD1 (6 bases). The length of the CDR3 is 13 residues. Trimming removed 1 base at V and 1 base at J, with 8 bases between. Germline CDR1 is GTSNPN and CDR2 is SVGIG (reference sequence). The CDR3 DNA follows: TGTGCCTGGAGTGATGACAGGTCCTACGAGCAGTACTTC. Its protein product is CAWSDDRSYEQYF.

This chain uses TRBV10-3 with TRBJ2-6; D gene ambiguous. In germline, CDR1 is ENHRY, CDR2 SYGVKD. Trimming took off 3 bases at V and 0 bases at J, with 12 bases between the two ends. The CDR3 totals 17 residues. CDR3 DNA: TGTGCCATCAGTGACTACCAAAGCTTCTCTGGGGCCAACGTCCTGACTTTC. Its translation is CAISDYQSFSGANVLTF.

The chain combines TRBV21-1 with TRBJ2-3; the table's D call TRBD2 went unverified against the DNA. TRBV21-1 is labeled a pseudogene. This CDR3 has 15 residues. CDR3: CASSPPGLATDTQYF. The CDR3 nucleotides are TGTGCCAGCAGCCCACCGGGACTAGCAACAGATACGCAGTATTTT.

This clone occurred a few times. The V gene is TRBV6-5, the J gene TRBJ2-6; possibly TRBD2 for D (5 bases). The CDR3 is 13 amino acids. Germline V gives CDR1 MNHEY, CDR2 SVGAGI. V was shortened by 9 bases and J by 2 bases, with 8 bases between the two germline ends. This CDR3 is CASKEAGANVLTF. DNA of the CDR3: TGTGCCAGTAAGGAGGCTGGGGCCAACGTCCTGACTTTC.

The CDR3 protein is CASSQSPGQGVDEQFF. The CDR3 DNA reads as TGCGCCAGCAGCCAGTCACCGGGACAGGGGGTCGATGAGCAGTTCTTC. This sequence joins TRBV4-3 and TRBJ2-1; 11 nucleotides agree with TRBD1. CDR3 length equals 16 residues. The V gene's germline CDR1 is LGHNA and CDR2 YSLEER. Trimming cost V 3 bases and J 8 bases; bases outside gene matches: 9.

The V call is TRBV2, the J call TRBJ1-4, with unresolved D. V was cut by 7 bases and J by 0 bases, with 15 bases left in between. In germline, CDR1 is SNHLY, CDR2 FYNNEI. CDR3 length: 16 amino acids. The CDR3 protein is CASTRAFQTTNEKLFF. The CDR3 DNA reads TGTGCCAGCACGCGGGCCTTCCAAACAACTAATGAAAAACTGTTTTTT.

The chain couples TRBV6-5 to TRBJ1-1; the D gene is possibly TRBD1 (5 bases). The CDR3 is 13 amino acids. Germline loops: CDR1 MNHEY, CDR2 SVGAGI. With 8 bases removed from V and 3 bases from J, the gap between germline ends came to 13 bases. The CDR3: CASRKGFDTEAFF. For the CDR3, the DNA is TGTGCCAGCCGCAAGGGGTTTGACACTGAAGCTTTCTTT.